The 25 T cell receptor beta chains reported below all come from one sample, sequenced in a study of cytomegalovirus exposure and HLA in healthy donors. The study ran its PCR with 60 Vbeta and 13 Jbeta primers. TCRdb keeps only in-frame clones here, not all; method: immunoSEQ multiplex PCR. The sample consists of 85,000 to 130,000 clones, approximately 79% of them appearing once. Sample: PBMCs. Receptors were obtained from a man in his sixties in good health and CMV-seropositive.

This sequence joins TRBV7-9 and TRBJ1-6; 7 nucleotides agree with TRBD1. This CDR3 has 15 residues. Germline CDR1 and CDR2: SEHNR and FQNEAQ (reference sequence). Germline trimming cut 4 bases from V and 7 bases from J; bases unmatched to any gene: 7. CDR3 in amino acids: CASSSRQGRNSPLHF. The CDR3 DNA follows: TGTGCCAGCAGCTCCAGACAGGGACGAAATTCACCCCTCCACTTT.

The chain carries TRBV28 and TRBJ1-5; tentatively, D is TRBD1 (6 bases). Germline CDR1 is MDHEN and CDR2 is SYDVKM. CDR3 length equals 14 residues. The V end was cut by 3 bases, the J end by 4 bases, with 10 bases between. The CDR3 loop reads CASSLRGANQPQHF. CDR3 nucleotide sequence: TGTGCCAGCAGTTTGCGGGGGGCAAATCAGCCCCAGCATTTT.

The chain has TRBV25-1 and TRBJ2-7; 10 nucleotides line up with TRBD1. CDR1 is MGHDK, CDR2 SYGVNS, per germline. CDR3 size: 14 residues. The J segment lost 3 bases and the V segment lost 3 bases, leaving 2 bases of the junction unmatched. CDR3 DNA sequence: TGTGCCAGCAGTGATTGGGACAGGGGCTACGAGCAGTACTTC. Protein: CASSDWDRGYEQYF.

The chain couples TRBV6-5 to TRBJ1-2; 9 positions match TRBD1. With V trimmed by 1 base and J by 4 bases, 4 bases remained unmatched. CDR3 length: 15 residues. Germline V CDR1 and CDR2: MNHEY, SVGAGI. The chain's CDR3 is CASSYYRGRAYGYTF. As DNA, the CDR3 is TGTGCCAGCAGTTACTACAGGGGGCGGGCCTATGGCTACACCTTC.

The rearrangement joins TRBV18 to TRBJ1-1; 8 nucleotides line up with TRBD1. The CDR3 contains 14 residues. Germline V lookup: CDR1 KGHSH, CDR2 LQKENI. V lost 2 bases and J lost 4; bases outside the gene matches: 3. The CDR3 loop is CASSPGQGLTEAFF. Here the CDR3 DNA reads TGTGCCAGCTCACCAGGACAGGGCCTCACTGAAGCTTTCTTT.

The V and J genes are TRBV10-3 and TRBJ1-1; D is unclear. The CDR3 extends over 13 amino acids. Germline V lookup: CDR1 ENHRY, CDR2 SYGVKD. Between the trimmed V and J ends, which lost 10 bases and 1 base, there was a span of 13 bases. CDR3 amino acids: CASRGNQNTEAFF. In DNA form, the CDR3 reads TGTGCCAGCCGAGGGAACCAGAACACTGAAGCTTTCTTT.

This clone was seen only a few times. The identical CDR3 is also encoded by other nucleotide sequences in the sample. The chain couples TRBV5-4 to TRBJ1-5; D unclear. CDR3 size: 14 residues. Trimming removed 4 bases from V and 2 bases from J, with 10 bases in between. Germline lookup yields CDR1 SGHNT and CDR2 YYREEE (reference sequence). The CDR3 DNA follows: TGTGCCAGCAGCCTCGCGGGCGGCAATCAGCCCCAGCATTTT. Protein product: CASSLAGGNQPQHF. The complete variable domain, with remaining parts taken from reference TRBV5-4 and TRBJ1-5, reads ETGVTQSPTHLIKTRGQQVTLRCSSQSGHNTVSWYQQALGQGPQFIFQYYREEENGRGNFPPRFSGLQFPNYSSELNVNALELDDSALYLCASSLAGGNQPQHFGDGTRLSIL.

In its sample, this clone was seen a few times. The rearrangement joins TRBV9 to TRBJ2-7, with D perhaps TRBD1 (5 bases). This CDR3 contains 13 residues. The ends were cut back, 3 bases at V and 2 bases at J, with 9 bases in the middle. Germline V CDR1 and CDR2: SGDLS, YYNGEE. The CDR3 spells CASSEGAAYEQYF. The CDR3 bases are TGTGCCAGCAGCGAAGGGGCCGCCTACGAGCAGTACTTC.

The chain combines TRBV4-2 with TRBJ1-5, with D uncertain. CDR3 length equals 14 residues. V lost 5 bases to trimming and J lost 5 bases, with 13 bases between them. Germline CDR1 reads LGHNA; CDR2 reads YNFKEQ. The CDR3 reads CASSFGVRHQPQHF. CDR3 coding DNA: TGTGCCAGCAGCTTCGGAGTGAGGCATCAGCCCCAGCATTTT.

This rearrangement joins TRBV10-3 to TRBJ1-3; D may be TRBD1 (5 bases). This CDR3 region has 15 residues. The germline V gene has CDR1 ENHRY and CDR2 SYGVKD. Trimming took off 6 bases at V and 0 bases at J, with 12 bases between the two ends. The CDR3 DNA reads as TGTGCCATCAGAGACAGAGTTTCCTCTGGAAACACCATATATTTT. Protein product: CAIRDRVSSGNTIYF.

The chain uses TRBV5-1 and TRBJ2-2; D might be TRBD2 (6 bases). The CDR3 length is 14 residues. V lost 4 bases and J lost 2, with 9 bases in between. Per germline, CDR1 SGHRS and CDR2 YFSETQ. The CDR3 region is CASSPGLNTGELFF. Written as DNA, the CDR3 is TGCGCCAGCAGCCCTGGACTAAACACCGGGGAGCTGTTTTTT.

The chain carries TRBV7-2 and TRBJ2-2; 10 bases match TRBD2. V lost 1 base, J lost 3 bases, and 2 bases stayed unmatched. CDR3 length: 16 amino acids. CDR1 and CDR2 from the germline V gene are SGHTA and FQGNSA. The CDR3 here is CASSLGLAGHTGELFF. The CDR3 DNA follows: TGTGCCAGCAGCTTAGGACTAGCGGGCCACACCGGGGAGCTGTTTTTT.

V usage is TRBV10-1 and J usage is TRBJ1-2; TRBD1 aligns across 9 bases. The V segment lost 5 bases and the J segment 7 bases; nucleotides outside the gene matches: 8. CDR1 is WNHNN, CDR2 SYGVQD, per germline (reference sequence). This CDR3 contains 14 residues. CDR3 DNA: TGCGCCAGCAGTCCTGGACAGGGGACGGGTGGCTACACCTTC. Translation: CASSPGQGTGGYTF.

The rearrangement links TRBV19 to TRBJ2-6, with D perhaps matching TRBD1 (5 bases). V lost 1 base to trimming and J lost 0 bases, with 7 bases between them. The CDR3 spans 16 residues. Germline V gene sequence: CDR1 LNHDA, CDR2 SQIVND (reference sequence). The CDR3, as DNA: TGTGCCAGTAGTATAGTAAGGGGCTCTGGGGCCAACGTCCTGACTTTC. Protein: CASSIVRGSGANVLTF.

This clone occurred many times. CDR3 coding DNA: TGTGCCAGCAGCTTGCCGGGACAGACCACCTACGAGCAGTACTTC. Protein sequence: CASSLPGQTTYEQYF. The V and J genes are TRBV4-2 and TRBJ2-7; TRBD1 matches 7 bases. The CDR3 loop spans 15 amino acids. J lost 2 bases, V lost 5 bases, and 9 bases had no gene match. CDR1 is LGHNA, CDR2 YNFKEQ, per germline.

This clone came up a few times. The chain employs TRBV4-1 and TRBJ2-5; TRBD1 is a possible D gene (6 bases). V lost 3 bases to trimming and J lost 1 base, with 15 bases between them. Germline CDR1 MGHRA, CDR2 YSYEKL. This CDR3 comprises 16 residues. As DNA, the CDR3 is TGCGCCAGCAGCCAGCAGGGGACCCTGCTCCAAGAGACCCAGTACTTC. Protein: CASSQQGTLLQETQYF.

V and J are TRBV7-2 and TRBJ1-4, with 8 bases identical to TRBD1. CDR1 and CDR2 (germline): SGHTA, FQGNSA. Trimming took 6 bases from V and 7 from J; bases not matched to a gene: 13. This CDR3 has 16 residues. CDR3 sequence reads: CASSWDYRGESEKLFF. The CDR3 coding sequence is TGTGCCAGCAGTTGGGACTACAGGGGGGAGAGTGAAAAACTGTTTTTT.

J is TRBJ2-5 and V is TRBV7-7; possibly TRBD2 for D (5 bases). The CDR3 sequence is 14 residues long. V lost 5 bases to trimming and J lost 1 base, with 11 bases between them. The germline V gene encodes CDR1 SSHAT and CDR2 FNYEAQ (reference sequence). CDR3 loop: CASSRSGLQETQYF. For the CDR3, the DNA is TGTGCCAGCAGCCGTTCCGGACTCCAAGAGACCCAGTACTTC.

This chain links TRBV9 with TRBJ2-7; perhaps TRBD2 as D (6 bases). CDR1 is SGDLS and CDR2 is YYNGEE in the germline V gene. This CDR3 is 14 amino acids long. V shed 4 bases and J shed 1 base, with 12 bases lying between them. CDR3 coding DNA: TGTGCCAGCAGCCGCGGGGAGCCTTCCTACGAGCAGTACTTC. Encoded protein: CASSRGEPSYEQYF.

The chain combines TRBV27 with TRBJ2-7; D uncertain. V was trimmed by 2 bases and J by 4 bases, leaving 9 bases between them. The length of the CDR3 is 13 residues. Germline V gene lookup returns CDR1 MNHEY and CDR2 SMNVEV (reference sequence). This CDR3 reads CASSLRRSYEQYF. In nucleotides, the CDR3 is TGTGCCAGCAGTTTACGGCGGTCTTACGAGCAGTACTTC.

A note on this clone: This same CDR3 is encoded by further DNA sequences in the sample. This sequence joins TRBV7-8 and TRBJ1-6; tentatively, D is TRBD1 (5 bases). V lost 3 bases and J lost 3, with 6 bases in between. Germline V lookup: CDR1 SGHVS, CDR2 FQNEAQ. The CDR3 has 14 residues. The CDR3 bases are TGTGCCAGCAGCTTGGGGCTCTATAATTCACCCCTCCACTTT. Its translation: CASSLGLYNSPLHF. Full variable domain (outside the CDR3, taken from reference TRBV7-8 and TRBJ1-6): GAGVSQSPRYKVAKRGQDVALRCDPISGHVSLFWYQQALGQGPEFLTYFQNEAQLDKSGLPSDRFFAERPEGSVSTLKIQRTQQEDSAVYLCASSLGLYNSPLHFGNGTRLTVT.

The chain has TRBV19 and TRBJ2-7, with TRBD1 matching over 7 bases. The CDR3 is 15 residues long. The V and J ends lost 4 bases and 2 bases, in that order; junction bases with no gene match: 8. The germline V gene encodes CDR1 LNHDA and CDR2 SQIVND (reference sequence). DNA for the CDR3: TGTGCCAGTAGTAGGATCCCGGGACAGCCCTACGAGCAGTACTTC. As protein: CASSRIPGQPYEQYF.

This clone was found a few times. V usage is TRBV11-2 and J usage is TRBJ2-5; D uncertain. Trimming pared 3 bases from V and 0 bases from J, leaving 11 bases between. CDR3 length: 15 residues. Germline V CDR1 and CDR2: SGHAT, FQNNGV. CDR3 loop: CASSFGGSYQETQYF. CDR3 nucleotides: TGTGCCAGCAGCTTCGGCGGTTCGTACCAAGAGACCCAGTACTTC.

The chain links TRBV5-4 to TRBJ1-3, with 8 bases fitting TRBD1. V trimming: 4 bases; J trimming: 3 bases; junction bases outside the gene matches: 9. CDR1 is SGHNT and CDR2 is YYREEE in the germline V gene (reference sequence). This CDR3 contains 16 residues. The CDR3 loop is CASSGQGSLSGNTIYF. The CDR3, as DNA: TGTGCCAGCAGCGGACAGGGCTCTCTAAGTGGAAACACCATATATTTT.

The gene calls are TRBV7-9 and TRBJ1-1; D unresolved. V was clipped by 5 bases and J by 6 bases, with 7 bases between them. This CDR3 comprises 11 residues. CDR1 is SEHNR and CDR2 is FQNEAQ in the germline V gene (reference sequence). The CDR3 here is CASSLLSEAFF. For the CDR3, the DNA is TGTGCCAGCAGCCTATTGTCTGAAGCTTTCTTT.